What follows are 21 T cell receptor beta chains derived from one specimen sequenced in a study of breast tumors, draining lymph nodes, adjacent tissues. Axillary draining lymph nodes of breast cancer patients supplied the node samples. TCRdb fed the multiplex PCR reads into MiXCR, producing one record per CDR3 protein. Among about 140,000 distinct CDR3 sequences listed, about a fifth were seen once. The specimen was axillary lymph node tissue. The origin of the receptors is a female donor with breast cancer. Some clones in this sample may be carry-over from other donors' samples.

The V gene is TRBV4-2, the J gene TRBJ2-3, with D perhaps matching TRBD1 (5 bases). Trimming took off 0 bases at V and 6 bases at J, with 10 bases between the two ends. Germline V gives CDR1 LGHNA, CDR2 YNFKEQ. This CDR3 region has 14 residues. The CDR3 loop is CASSQDGAEDTQYF. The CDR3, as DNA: TGTGCCAGCAGCCAAGATGGGGCGGAGGATACGCAGTATTTT.

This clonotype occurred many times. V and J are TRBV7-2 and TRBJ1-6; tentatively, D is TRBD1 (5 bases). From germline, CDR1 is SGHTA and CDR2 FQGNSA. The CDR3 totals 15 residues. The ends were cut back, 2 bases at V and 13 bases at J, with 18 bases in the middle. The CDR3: CASSLQGAVLTPLHF. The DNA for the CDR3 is TGTGCCAGCAGCTTACAAGGGGCGGTTCTTACCCCCCTCCACTTT.

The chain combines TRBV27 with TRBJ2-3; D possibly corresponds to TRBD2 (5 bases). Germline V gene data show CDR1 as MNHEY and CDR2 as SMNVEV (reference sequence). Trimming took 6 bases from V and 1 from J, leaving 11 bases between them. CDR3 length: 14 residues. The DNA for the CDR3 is TGTGCCAGCAGACAACTAGGCCGCACAGATACGCAGTATTTT. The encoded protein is CASRQLGRTDTQYF.

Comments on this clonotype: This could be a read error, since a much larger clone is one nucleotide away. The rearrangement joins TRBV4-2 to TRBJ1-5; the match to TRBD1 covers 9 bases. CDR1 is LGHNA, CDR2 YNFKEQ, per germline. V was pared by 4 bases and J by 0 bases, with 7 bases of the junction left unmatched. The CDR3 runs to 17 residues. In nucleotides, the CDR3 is TGTGCCAGCAGCCGAGCGGGACAGGGTTATAGCAATCAGCCCCAGCATTTT. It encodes CASSRAGQGYSNQPQHF.

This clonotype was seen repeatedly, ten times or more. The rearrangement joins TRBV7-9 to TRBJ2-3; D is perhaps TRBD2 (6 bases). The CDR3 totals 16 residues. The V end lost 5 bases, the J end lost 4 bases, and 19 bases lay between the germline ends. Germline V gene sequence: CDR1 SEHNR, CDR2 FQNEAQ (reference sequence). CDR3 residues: CASSRRTAPGADTQYF. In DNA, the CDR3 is TGTGCCAGCAGCCGACGTACGGCCCCGGGAGCAGATACGCAGTATTTT.

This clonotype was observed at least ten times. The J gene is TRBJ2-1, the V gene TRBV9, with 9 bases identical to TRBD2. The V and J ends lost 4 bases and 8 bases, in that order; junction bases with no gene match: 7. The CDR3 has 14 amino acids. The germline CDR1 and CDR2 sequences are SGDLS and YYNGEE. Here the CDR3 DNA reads TGTGCCAGCAGCCCCGGCGGGAGGGCCGATGAGCAGTTCTTC. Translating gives CASSPGGRADEQFF.

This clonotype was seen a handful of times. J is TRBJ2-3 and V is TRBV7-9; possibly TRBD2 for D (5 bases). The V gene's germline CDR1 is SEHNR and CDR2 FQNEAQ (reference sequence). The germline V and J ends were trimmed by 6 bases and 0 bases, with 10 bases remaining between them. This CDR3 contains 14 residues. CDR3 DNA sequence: TGTGCCAGCAGGGACTGGTCAAGCACAGATACGCAGTATTTT. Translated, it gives CASRDWSSTDTQYF. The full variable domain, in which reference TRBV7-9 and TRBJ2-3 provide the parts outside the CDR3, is DTGVSQNPRHKITKRGQNVTFRCDPISEHNRLYWYRQTLGQGPEFLTYFQNEAQLEKSRLLSDRFSAERPKGSFSTLEIQRTEQGDSAMYLCASRDWSSTDTQYFGPGTRLTVL.

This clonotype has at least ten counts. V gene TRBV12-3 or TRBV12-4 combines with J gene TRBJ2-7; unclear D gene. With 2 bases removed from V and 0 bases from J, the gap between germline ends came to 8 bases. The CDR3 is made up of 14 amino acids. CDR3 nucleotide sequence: TGTGCCAGCAGTTTATCCACAAGCTCCTACGAGCAGTACTTC. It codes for CASSLSTSSYEQYF.

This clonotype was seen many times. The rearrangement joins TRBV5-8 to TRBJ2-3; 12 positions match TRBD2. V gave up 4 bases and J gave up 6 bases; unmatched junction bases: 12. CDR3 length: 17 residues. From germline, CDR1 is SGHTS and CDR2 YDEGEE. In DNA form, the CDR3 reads TGTGCCAGCAGCCCGGGACTAGCGGGTGCCCTGGTTGATACGCAGTATTTT. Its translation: CASSPGLAGALVDTQYF.

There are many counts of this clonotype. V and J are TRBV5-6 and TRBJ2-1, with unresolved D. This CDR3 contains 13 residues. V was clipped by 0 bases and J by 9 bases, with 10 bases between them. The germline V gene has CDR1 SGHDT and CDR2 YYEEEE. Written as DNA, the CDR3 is TGTGCCAGCAGCTTGGGTGGTGGGGTTGAGCAGTTCTTC. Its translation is CASSLGGGVEQFF.

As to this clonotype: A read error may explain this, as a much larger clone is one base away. In DNA form, the CDR3 reads TGCGCCAGCAGCCTCACAGGAACAACTAATGAAAAACTGTCTTTT. Translated: CASSLTGTTNEKLSF. V usage is TRBV5-1 and J usage is TRBJ1-4; a possible D gene is TRBD1 (5 bases). CDR1 is SGHRS and CDR2 is YFSETQ in the germline V gene. The CDR3 sequence is 15 residues long.

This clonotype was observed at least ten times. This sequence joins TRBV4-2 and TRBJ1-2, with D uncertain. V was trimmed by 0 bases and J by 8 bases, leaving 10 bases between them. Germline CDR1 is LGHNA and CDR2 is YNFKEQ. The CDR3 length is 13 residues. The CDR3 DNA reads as TGTGCCAGCAGCCAAGATGGCGGGTACGGCTACACCTTC. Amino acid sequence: CASSQDGGYGYTF.

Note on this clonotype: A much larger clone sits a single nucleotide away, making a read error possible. CDR3 nucleotide sequence: TGTGCCAGCAGCAAACAGGGTGGCTACGCCTTC. It translates to CASSKQGGYAF. V usage is TRBV7-9 and J usage is TRBJ1-2; D is possibly TRBD1 (6 bases). The CDR3 has 11 residues. Germline lookup yields CDR1 SEHNR and CDR2 FQNEAQ (reference sequence).

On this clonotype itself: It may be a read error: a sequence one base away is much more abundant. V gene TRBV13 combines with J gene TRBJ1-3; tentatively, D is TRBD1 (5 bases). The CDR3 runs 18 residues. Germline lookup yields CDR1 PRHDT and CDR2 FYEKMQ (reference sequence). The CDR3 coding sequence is TGTGCCAGCAGCTTAGGTCCCTCGCAGGGAGTCTCTGGAAACGCCATATATTTT. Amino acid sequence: CASSLGPSQGVSGNAIYF.

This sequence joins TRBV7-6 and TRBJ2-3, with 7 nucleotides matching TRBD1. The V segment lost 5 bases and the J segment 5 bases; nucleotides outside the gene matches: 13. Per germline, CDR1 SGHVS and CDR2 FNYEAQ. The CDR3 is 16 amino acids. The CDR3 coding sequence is TGTGCCAGCAGCCCACGGGGACAGCTAAACGGAGATACGCAGTATTTT. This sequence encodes CASSPRGQLNGDTQYF.

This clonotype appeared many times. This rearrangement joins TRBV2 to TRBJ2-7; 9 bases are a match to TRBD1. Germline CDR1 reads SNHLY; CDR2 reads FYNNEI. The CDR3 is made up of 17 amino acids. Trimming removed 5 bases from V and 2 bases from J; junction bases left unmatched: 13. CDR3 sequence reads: CASSWGSPGTGTYEQYF. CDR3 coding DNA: TGTGCCAGCAGTTGGGGATCGCCCGGGACAGGGACCTACGAGCAGTACTTC.

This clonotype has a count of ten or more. The CDR3 coding sequence is TGCGCCAGTCACCCGGGGCCCCATCTGCTTCAGGGGGGTCTGGGCGAGCAGTACTTC. Its protein product is CASHPGPHLLQGGLGEQYF. The rearrangement joins TRBV10-1 to TRBJ2-7; D is possibly TRBD1 (7 bases). The CDR3 covers 19 residues. Trimming took off 9 bases at V and 6 bases at J, with 36 bases between the two ends. Germline V gene data show CDR1 as WNHNN and CDR2 as SYGVQD (reference sequence).

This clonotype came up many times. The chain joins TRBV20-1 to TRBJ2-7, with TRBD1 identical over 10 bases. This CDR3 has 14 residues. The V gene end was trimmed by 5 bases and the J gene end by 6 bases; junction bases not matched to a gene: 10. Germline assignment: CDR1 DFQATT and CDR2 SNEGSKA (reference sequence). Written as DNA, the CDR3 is TGCAGTGCTGGAGCATGGGACAGGGGTCGCGAGCAGTACTTC. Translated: CSAGAWDRGREQYF.

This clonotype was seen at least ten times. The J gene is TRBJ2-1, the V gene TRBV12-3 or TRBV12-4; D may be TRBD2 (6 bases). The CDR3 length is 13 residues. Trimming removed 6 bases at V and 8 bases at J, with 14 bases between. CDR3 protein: CASRMTSFYEQFF. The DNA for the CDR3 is TGTGCCAGCAGGATGACTAGTTTCTATGAGCAGTTCTTC.

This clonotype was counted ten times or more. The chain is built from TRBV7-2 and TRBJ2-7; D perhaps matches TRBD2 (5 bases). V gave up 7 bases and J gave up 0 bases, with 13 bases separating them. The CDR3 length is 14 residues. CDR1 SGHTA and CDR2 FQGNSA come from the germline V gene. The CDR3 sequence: CASTLASRSYEQYF. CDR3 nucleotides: TGTGCCAGCACCCTTGCTAGCCGCTCCTACGAGCAGTACTTC.

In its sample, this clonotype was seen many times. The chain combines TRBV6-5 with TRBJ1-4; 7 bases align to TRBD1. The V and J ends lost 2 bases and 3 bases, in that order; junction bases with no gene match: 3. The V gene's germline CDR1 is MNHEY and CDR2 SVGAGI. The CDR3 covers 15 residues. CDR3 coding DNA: TGTGCCAGCAGTTACACTGGGACAGCTAATGAAAAACTGTTTTTT. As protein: CASSYTGTANEKLFF.